This T cell receptor beta chain was obtained from a study of cytomegalovirus exposure and HLA in healthy donors. At the level of the study: The 95 to 150 validation repertoires, a later analysis reported, used the same platform as the approximately 630 first-cohort repertoires. Notes on the study in general: Cytomegalovirus association was assigned to under 200 TCR beta chains. It was confirmed in vitro that a few of the CMV-associated chains were specific for CMV antigens. The classifier, whose performance was assessed in both the original and validation cohorts, reportedly diagnosed cytomegalovirus status with high specificity and sensitivity.

Comment on this clone: Its antigen is as yet unknown.

TCRdb's table, derived via immunoSEQ multiplex PCR, lists solely in-frame clones and lacks some. The sample has about 100,000 clones, around 82% seen once; the top ten hold around 3.1%. The receptor was isolated from a woman younger than 35 in good health and CMV-seronegative. The specimen was PBMCs.

CDR3 sequence: CASSVASGANVLTF. CDR3 coding DNA: TGTGCCAGCAGCGTAGCTTCTGGGGCCAACGTCCTGACTTTC. J is TRBJ2-6 and V is TRBV9; D is uncertain. V shed 0 bases and J shed 1 base, with 2 bases lying between them. Germline V gene lookup returns CDR1 SGDLS and CDR2 YYNGEE. The CDR3 extends over 14 amino acids.